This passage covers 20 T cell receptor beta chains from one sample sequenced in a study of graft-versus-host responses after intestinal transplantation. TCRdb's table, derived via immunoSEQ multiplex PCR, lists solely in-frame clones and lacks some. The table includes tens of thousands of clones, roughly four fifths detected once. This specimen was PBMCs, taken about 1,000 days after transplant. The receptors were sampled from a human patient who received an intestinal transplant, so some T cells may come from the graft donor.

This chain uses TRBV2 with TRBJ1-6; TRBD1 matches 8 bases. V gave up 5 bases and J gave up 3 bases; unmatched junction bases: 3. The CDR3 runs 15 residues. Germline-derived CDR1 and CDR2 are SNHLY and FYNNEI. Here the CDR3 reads CASSSGTGYNSPLHF. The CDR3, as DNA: TGTGCCAGCAGTTCCGGGACAGGCTATAATTCACCCCTCCACTTT. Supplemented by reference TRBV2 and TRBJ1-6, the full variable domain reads EPEVTQTPSHQVTQMGQEVILRCVPISNHLYFYWYRQILGQKVEFLVSFYNNEISEKSEIFDDQFSVERPDGSNFTLKIRSTKLEDSAMYFCASSSGTGYNSPLHFGNGTRLTVT.

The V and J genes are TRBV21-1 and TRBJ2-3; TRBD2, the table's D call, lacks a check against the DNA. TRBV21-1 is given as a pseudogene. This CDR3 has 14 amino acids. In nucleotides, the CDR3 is TGTGCCAGCGATCTCGGGGGTTCGACAGATACGCAGTATTTT. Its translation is CASDLGGSTDTQYF.

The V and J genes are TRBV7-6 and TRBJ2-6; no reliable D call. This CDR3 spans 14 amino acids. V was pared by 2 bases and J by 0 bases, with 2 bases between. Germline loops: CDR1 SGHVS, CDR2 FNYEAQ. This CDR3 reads CASSLHSGANVLTF. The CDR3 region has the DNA TGTGCCAGCAGCTTACACTCTGGGGCCAACGTCCTGACTTTC.

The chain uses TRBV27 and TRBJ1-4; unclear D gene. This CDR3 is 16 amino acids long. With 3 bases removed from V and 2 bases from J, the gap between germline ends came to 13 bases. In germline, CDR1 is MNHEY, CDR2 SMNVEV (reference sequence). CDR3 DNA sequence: TGTGCCAGCAGTTTCCTCGACGGACGGACTAATGAAAAACTGTTTTTT. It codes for CASSFLDGRTNEKLFF.

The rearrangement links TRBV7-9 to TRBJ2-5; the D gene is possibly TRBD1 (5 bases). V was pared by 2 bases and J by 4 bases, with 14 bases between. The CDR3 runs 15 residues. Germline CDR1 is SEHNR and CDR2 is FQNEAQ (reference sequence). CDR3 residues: CASSLRTRDRETQYF. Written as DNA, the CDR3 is TGTGCCAGCAGCTTAAGAACCAGGGATAGAGAGACCCAGTACTTC. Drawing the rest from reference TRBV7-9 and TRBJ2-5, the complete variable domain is DTGVSQNPRHKITKRGQNVTFRCDPISEHNRLYWYRQTLGQGPEFLTYFQNEAQLEKSRLLSDRFSAERPKGSFSTLEIQRTEQGDSAMYLCASSLRTRDRETQYFGPGTRLLVL.

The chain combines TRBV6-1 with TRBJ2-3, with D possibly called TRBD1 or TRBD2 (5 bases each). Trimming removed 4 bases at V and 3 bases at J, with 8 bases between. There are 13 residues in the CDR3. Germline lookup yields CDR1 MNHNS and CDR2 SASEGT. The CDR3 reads CASSVGETDTQYF. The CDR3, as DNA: TGTGCCAGCAGTGTAGGGGAGACAGATACGCAGTATTTT.

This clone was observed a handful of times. CDR3 sequence: CASSPSRSNQPQHF. The CDR3 region has the DNA TGTGCCAGCAGCCCGTCCCGAAGCAATCAGCCCCAGCATTTT. The chain combines TRBV2 with TRBJ1-5; D unresolved. Trimming removed 6 bases from V and 1 base from J, with 10 bases in between. The CDR3 sequence is 14 residues long. Germline CDR1 and CDR2: SNHLY and FYNNEI.

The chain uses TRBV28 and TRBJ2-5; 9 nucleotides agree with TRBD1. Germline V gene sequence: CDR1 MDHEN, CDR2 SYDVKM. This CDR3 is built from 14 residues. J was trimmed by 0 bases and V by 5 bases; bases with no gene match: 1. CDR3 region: CASSGTGHQETQYF. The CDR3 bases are TGTGCCAGCAGTGGGACAGGGCACCAAGAGACCCAGTACTTC. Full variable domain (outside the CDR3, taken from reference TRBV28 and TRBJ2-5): DVKVTQSSRYLVKRTGEKVFLECVQDMDHENMFWYRQDPGLGLRLIYFSYDVKMKEKGDIPEGYSVSREKKERFSLILESASTNQTSMYLCASSGTGHQETQYFGPGTRLLVL.

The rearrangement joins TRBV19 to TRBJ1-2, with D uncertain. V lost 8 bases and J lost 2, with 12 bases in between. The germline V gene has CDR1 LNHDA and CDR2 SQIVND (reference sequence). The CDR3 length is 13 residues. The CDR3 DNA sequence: TGTGCCAGTGGCGGAACAGCCAACTATGGCTACACCTTC. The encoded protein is CASGGTANYGYTF.

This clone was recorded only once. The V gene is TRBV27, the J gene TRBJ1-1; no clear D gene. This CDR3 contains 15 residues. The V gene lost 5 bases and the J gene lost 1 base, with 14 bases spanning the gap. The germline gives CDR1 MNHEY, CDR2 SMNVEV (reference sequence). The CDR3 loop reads CASSHEGIANTEAFF. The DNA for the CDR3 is TGTGCCAGCAGTCACGAAGGAATCGCGAACACTGAAGCTTTCTTT.

The CDR3 bases are TGTGCCAGCAGGCCGGACAGGAGCTACGAGCAGTACTTC. Protein product: CASRPDRSYEQYF. The chain couples TRBV2 to TRBJ2-7; TRBD1 aligns across 7 bases. Germline loops: CDR1 SNHLY, CDR2 FYNNEI. With V trimmed by 6 bases and J by 3 bases, 5 bases remained unmatched. CDR3 length: 13 amino acids.

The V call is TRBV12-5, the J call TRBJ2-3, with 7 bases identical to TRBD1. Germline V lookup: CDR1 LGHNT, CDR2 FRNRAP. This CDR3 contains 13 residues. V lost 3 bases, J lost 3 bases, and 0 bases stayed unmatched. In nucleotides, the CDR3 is TGTGCTAGTGGTTTACAGGGGACAGATACGCAGTATTTT. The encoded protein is CASGLQGTDTQYF. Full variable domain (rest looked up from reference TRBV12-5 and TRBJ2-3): DARVTQTPRHKVTEMGQEVTMRCQPILGHNTVFWYRQTMMQGLELLAYFRNRAPLDDSGMPKDRFSAEMPDATLATLKIQPSEPRDSAVYFCASGLQGTDTQYFGPGTRLTVL.

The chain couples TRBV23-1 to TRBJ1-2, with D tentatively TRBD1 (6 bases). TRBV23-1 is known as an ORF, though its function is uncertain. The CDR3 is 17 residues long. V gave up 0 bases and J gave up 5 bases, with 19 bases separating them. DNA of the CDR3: TGCGCCAGCAGTCAATCTACTTTTGGGGGGGCGCTTTATGGCTACACCTTC. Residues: CASSQSTFGGALYGYTF.

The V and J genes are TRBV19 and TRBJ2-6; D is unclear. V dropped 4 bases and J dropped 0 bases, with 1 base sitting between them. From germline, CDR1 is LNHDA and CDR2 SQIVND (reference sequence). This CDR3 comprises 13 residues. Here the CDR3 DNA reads TGTGCCAGTAGTACCTCTGGGGCCAACGTCCTGACTTTC. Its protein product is CASSTSGANVLTF.

This CDR3 is CASSLRDYGYTF. The CDR3 DNA is TGTGCCAGCAGCCTCAGGGACTATGGCTACACCTTC. The chain combines TRBV7-9 with TRBJ1-2; D is possibly TRBD1 (5 bases). The CDR3 spans 12 residues. CDR1 is SEHNR, CDR2 FQNEAQ, per germline (reference sequence). Trimming shortened V by 5 bases and J by 3 bases, and 7 bases separated the two germline ends.

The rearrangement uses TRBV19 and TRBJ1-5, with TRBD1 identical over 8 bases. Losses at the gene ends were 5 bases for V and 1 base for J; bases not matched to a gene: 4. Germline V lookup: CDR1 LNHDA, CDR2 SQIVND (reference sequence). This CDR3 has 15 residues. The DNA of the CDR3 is TGTGCCAGTAGTGTACAGGGGGGGAGCAATCAGCCCCAGCATTTT. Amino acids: CASSVQGGSNQPQHF.

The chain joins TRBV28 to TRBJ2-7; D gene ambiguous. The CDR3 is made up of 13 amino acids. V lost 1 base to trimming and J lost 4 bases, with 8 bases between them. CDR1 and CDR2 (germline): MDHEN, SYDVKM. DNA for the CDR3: TGTGCCAGCAGTTTATCGGTAGGATACGAGCAGTACTTC. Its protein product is CASSLSVGYEQYF.

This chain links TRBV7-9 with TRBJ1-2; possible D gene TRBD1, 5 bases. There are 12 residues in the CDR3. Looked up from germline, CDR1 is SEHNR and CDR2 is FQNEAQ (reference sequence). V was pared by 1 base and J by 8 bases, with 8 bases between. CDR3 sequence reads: CASSLGQGGYTF. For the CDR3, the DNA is TGTGCCAGCAGCTTAGGCCAGGGCGGCTACACCTTC.

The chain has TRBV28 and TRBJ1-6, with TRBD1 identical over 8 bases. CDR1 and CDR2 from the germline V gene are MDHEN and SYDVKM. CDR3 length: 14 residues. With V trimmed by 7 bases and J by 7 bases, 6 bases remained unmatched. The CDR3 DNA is TGTGCCAGCACCCGACAGGGGTGGAATTCACCCCTCCACTTT. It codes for CASTRQGWNSPLHF.

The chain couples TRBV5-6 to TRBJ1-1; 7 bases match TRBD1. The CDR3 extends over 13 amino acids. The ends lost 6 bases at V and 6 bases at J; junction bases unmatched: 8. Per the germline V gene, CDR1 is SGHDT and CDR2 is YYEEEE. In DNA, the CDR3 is TGTGCCAGCACCCTGGGGGACAGTTCTGAAGCTTTCTTT. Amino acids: CASTLGDSSEAFF.